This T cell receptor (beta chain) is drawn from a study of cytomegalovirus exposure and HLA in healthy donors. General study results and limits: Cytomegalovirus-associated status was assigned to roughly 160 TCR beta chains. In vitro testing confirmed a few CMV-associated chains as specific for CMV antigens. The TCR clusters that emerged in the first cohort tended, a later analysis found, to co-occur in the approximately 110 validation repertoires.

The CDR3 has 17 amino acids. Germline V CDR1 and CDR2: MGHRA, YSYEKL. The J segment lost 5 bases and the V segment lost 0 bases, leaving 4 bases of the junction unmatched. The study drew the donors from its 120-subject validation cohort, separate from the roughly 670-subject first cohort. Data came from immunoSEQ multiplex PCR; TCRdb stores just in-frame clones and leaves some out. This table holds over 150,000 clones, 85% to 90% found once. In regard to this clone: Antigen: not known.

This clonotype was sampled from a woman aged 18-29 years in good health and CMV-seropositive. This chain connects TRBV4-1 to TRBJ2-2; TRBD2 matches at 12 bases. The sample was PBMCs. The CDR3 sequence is CASSQDRTSGITGELFF. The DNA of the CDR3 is TGCGCCAGCAGCCAAGATAGGACTAGCGGGATTACCGGGGAGCTGTTTTTT.